A single sample gave rise to the 20 T cell receptor beta chains below, sequenced in a study of blood T cell repertoires in COVID-19 (dated by TCRdb to the early 2020s). The library was produced with the immunoSEQ multiplex PCR assay. Imported from immuneACCESS, the table was reduced by TCRdb to in-frame sequences with V and J called. These copies leave out some clones; in studies compared against another copy, an unresolved V gene accounts for under half, and the cause of the remainder is not known. Recorded for this sample are over 200,000 clones; around 80% of them occurred a single time. 1.8% of the sample goes to the ten largest clones. Sequences were obtained from PBMCs or T cells enriched from blood (not recorded which). Receptor source: a man aged 60 to 75 who had recovered from COVID-19.

The chain combines TRBV19 with TRBJ1-5, with a weak D call TRBD1 (6 bases). Germline V lookup: CDR1 LNHDA, CDR2 SQIVND (reference sequence). V lost 6 bases, J lost 5 bases, and 14 bases lay in between. CDR3 length equals 14 residues. CDR3 nucleotides: TGTGCCAGTAGATCAGGGGCTGGGCATCAGCCCCAGCATTTT. It specifies CASRSGAGHQPQHF.

This chain uses TRBV9 with TRBJ2-7; D uncertain. Between the trimmed V and J ends, which lost 4 bases and 6 bases, there was a span of 17 bases. Germline V gene sequence: CDR1 SGDLS, CDR2 YYNGEE. The CDR3 covers 14 residues. DNA of the CDR3: TGTGCCAGCAGCCCCGAGGCTTTGGTGGGCGAGCAGTACTTC. Amino acids: CASSPEALVGEQYF.

This clone was seen more than once but under ten times. The chain employs TRBV5-1 and TRBJ2-1; 8 bases map to TRBD1. The CDR3 covers 22 residues. Germline CDR1 is SGHRS and CDR2 is YFSETQ. V lost 3 bases to trimming and J lost 4 bases; unmatched junction nucleotides: 27. The CDR3 DNA reads as TGCGCCAGCAGCTCAGCTCGCTCCGGGACAGGAAAATTCGGGTGGAGTTACAATGAGCAGTTCTTC. Translation gives CASSSARSGTGKFGWSYNEQFF.

V usage is TRBV11-3 and J usage is TRBJ2-7, with 8 bases lining up with TRBD1. V lost 3 bases and J lost 1; bases outside the gene matches: 2. This CDR3 has 14 residues. CDR1 and CDR2 from the germline V gene are SGHNT and YENEEA. The CDR3 DNA reads as TGTGCCAGCAGCTTTACAGGGGGTTCCTACGAGCAGTACTTC. It specifies CASSFTGGSYEQYF.

On this clone: Additional DNA sequences in this sample encode the identical CDR3. This chain uses TRBV19 with TRBJ1-5; D ambiguous. V lost 8 bases to trimming and J lost 1 base, with 6 bases between them. Germline-derived CDR1 and CDR2 are LNHDA and SQIVND (reference sequence). The CDR3 is made up of 12 amino acids. In DNA, the CDR3 is TGTGCCAGTTCCGGGAGCAATCAGCCCCAGCATTTT. Amino acid sequence: CASSGSNQPQHF.

In its sample, this clone was seen a few times. The V and J genes are TRBV2 and TRBJ1-6; D is unclear. V was trimmed by 3 bases and J by 10 bases, leaving 13 bases between them. This CDR3 has 14 residues. Germline CDR1 reads SNHLY; CDR2 reads FYNNEI. The CDR3 DNA reads TGTGCCAGCAGTGATGAGGCGGTCATGTCACCCCTCCACTTT. Amino acid sequence: CASSDEAVMSPLHF. Supplemented by reference TRBV2 and TRBJ1-6, the full variable domain reads EPEVTQTPSHQVTQMGQEVILRCVPISNHLYFYWYRQILGQKVEFLVSFYNNEISEKSEIFDDQFSVERPDGSNFTLKIRSTKLEDSAMYFCASSDEAVMSPLHFGNGTRLTVT.

The chain recombines TRBV7-8 with TRBJ1-4, with 10 bases matching TRBD1. J lost 10 bases, V lost 5 bases, and 4 bases had no gene match. This CDR3 has 13 residues. From germline, CDR1 is SGHVS and CDR2 FQNEAQ. The CDR3: CASSTRTGGKLFF. The DNA for the CDR3 is TGTGCCAGCAGCACCAGGACAGGGGGAAAACTGTTTTTT.

The chain's CDR3 is CASSLVLQREGYTF. CDR3 nucleotide sequence: TGCGCCAGCAGCTTGGTCCTACAGCGGGAGGGCTACACCTTC. This chain links TRBV5-1 with TRBJ1-2; D gene ambiguous. The CDR3 is 14 amino acids. The V gene lost 0 bases and the J gene lost 8 bases, with 14 bases spanning the gap. Germline V gives CDR1 SGHRS, CDR2 YFSETQ. Together with reference TRBV5-1 and TRBJ1-2, the CDR3 gives the full variable domain: KAGVTQTPRYLIKTRGQQVTLSCSPISGHRSVSWYQQTPGQGLQFLFEYFSETQRNKGNFPGRFSGRQFSNSRSEMNVSTLELGDSALYLCASSLVLQREGYTFGSGTRLTVV.

The CDR3 DNA is TGCGCCAGCAGCCAAGACACAGGGATGGCGGCTGGCTACACCTTC. Its protein is CASSQDTGMAAGYTF. The gene calls are TRBV4-1 and TRBJ1-2; perhaps TRBD1 as D (6 bases). CDR1 and CDR2 from the germline V gene are MGHRA and YSYEKL. V lost 0 bases, J lost 7 bases, and 15 bases lay in between. The CDR3 covers 15 residues.

The rearrangement links TRBV18 to TRBJ2-3; D may be TRBD1 (6 bases). V was clipped by 8 bases and J by 0 bases, with 12 bases between them. CDR1 is KGHSH and CDR2 is LQKENI in the germline V gene. CDR3 size: 14 residues. Here the CDR3 DNA reads TGTGCCAGCCAGGGGACAACTAGCACAGATACGCAGTATTTT. This translates into CASQGTTSTDTQYF.

V usage is TRBV6-2 or TRBV6-3 and J usage is TRBJ1-5; D uncertain. Germline CDR1 and CDR2: MNHEY and SVGEGT. The CDR3 has 13 amino acids. Deletions cut 2 bases from V and 4 bases from J, with 6 bases between. The CDR3 sequence: CASSYGENQPQHF. DNA of the CDR3: TGTGCCAGCAGTTACGGAGAAAATCAGCCCCAGCATTTT.

The chain has TRBV7-9 and TRBJ1-2; no clear D. The CDR3 has 15 amino acids. V was clipped by 1 base and J by 4 bases, with 13 bases between them. Germline-derived CDR1 and CDR2 are SEHNR and FQNEAQ (reference sequence). The CDR3 bases are TGTGCCAGCAGCTTAGATCGAGGGATCGGCTATGGCTACACCTTC. This translates into CASSLDRGIGYGYTF.

The chain joins TRBV9 to TRBJ1-1, with 7 nucleotides matching TRBD1. The CDR3 is made up of 13 amino acids. J gave up 1 base and V 4 bases, and 1 base lay outside the gene matches. The germline CDR1 and CDR2 sequences are SGDLS and YYNGEE. CDR3 protein: CASSRQGNTEAFF. The CDR3 DNA reads TGTGCCAGCAGCCGACAGGGGAACACTGAAGCTTTCTTT.

The V and J genes are TRBV5-1 and TRBJ2-7; 7 nucleotides line up with TRBD1. After removal of 5 bases from V and 6 bases from J, the junction contained 5 bases not matched to a gene. This CDR3 region has 12 residues. CDR1 SGHRS and CDR2 YFSETQ come from the germline V gene. The CDR3 bases are TGCGCCAGCAGTGACAGGGCGGCCGAGCAGTACTTC. Translating gives CASSDRAAEQYF.

The V and J genes are TRBV20-1 and TRBJ1-5, with TRBD1 matching over 8 bases. Germline V gene data show CDR1 as DFQATT and CDR2 as SNEGSKA (reference sequence). Germline trimming cut 3 bases from V and 7 bases from J; bases unmatched to any gene: 11. The CDR3 has 15 residues. This chain's CDR3 is CSASKSQGAQQPQHF. The CDR3 coding sequence is TGCAGTGCTAGTAAGAGTCAGGGGGCGCAACAGCCCCAGCATTTT.

This clone turned up a few times. The chain carries TRBV7-3 and TRBJ1-6, with 7 bases identical to TRBD1. Germline-derived CDR1 and CDR2 are SGHTA and FQGTGA. This CDR3 is built from 14 residues. V trimming: 5 bases; J trimming: 5 bases; junction bases outside the gene matches: 3. As DNA, the CDR3 is TGTGCCAGCAGCCTGGGGACAGATAATTCACCCCTCCACTTT. Protein product: CASSLGTDNSPLHF.

The chain employs TRBV2 and TRBJ2-7; 7 bases fit TRBD1. V was clipped by 6 bases and J by 0 bases; unmatched bases: 5. This CDR3 spans 14 amino acids. The germline V gene encodes CDR1 SNHLY and CDR2 FYNNEI. The DNA for the CDR3 is TGTGCCAGCAGAAGAGGGGGCAGCTCCTACGAGCAGTACTTC. Protein: CASRRGGSSYEQYF.

Here the CDR3 reads CASSSWEARSPLHF. CDR3 sequence (DNA): TGTGCCAGCAGCTCCTGGGAGGCTCGTTCACCCCTCCACTTT. The chain is built from TRBV11-1 and TRBJ1-6; D is unresolved. CDR3 length equals 14 residues. Germline V gene data show CDR1 as SGHAT and CDR2 as FQDESV (reference sequence). Trimming stripped 4 bases from V and 9 bases from J, with 13 bases between.

This clone was picked up one time. The V call is TRBV23-1, the J call TRBJ1-2; 8 nucleotides line up with TRBD1. TRBV23-1 is placed among ORFs of uncertain function. The CDR3 has 17 amino acids. J was trimmed by 3 bases and V by 4 bases; bases with no gene match: 13. The CDR3 region has the DNA TGCGCCAGCAGTCTTACCGCAGGGGGCGGGGGTTACTATGGCTACACCTTC. Protein: CASSLTAGGGGYYGYTF.

The chain joins TRBV5-4 to TRBJ1-1; a weak D match, TRBD1 (6 bases). V was pared by 2 bases and J by 7 bases, with 21 bases between. The CDR3 length is 16 residues. Germline V gives CDR1 SGHNT, CDR2 YYREEE (reference sequence). The CDR3 nucleotides read TGTGCCAGCAGCTTTAAGGCGGTCAGGGGCACTCTTGAAGCTTTCTTT. This sequence encodes CASSFKAVRGTLEAFF.